The 31 T cell receptor beta chains reported below all come from one sample, sequenced in a study of T-cell reconstitution after alpha-beta-depleted transplantation in children. The TCRbeta library incorporated unique molecular identifiers. TCRdb analysed the PCR reads with MiXCR anew, one entry per CDR3 protein. The sample shows some 490,000 distinct CDR3 sequences, around an eighth of them seen only once. The source was PBMCs from the stem cell graft donor, collected from the stem cell graft. The receptors were gathered from a human donor who donated a stem cell graft to a child with combined immunodeficiency.

This clonotype showed up many times. This chain joins TRBV7-2 and TRBJ2-5; the D is unclear. V lost 3 bases and J lost 0, with 8 bases in between. Germline CDR1 and CDR2: SGHTA and FQGNSA. The CDR3 runs to 14 residues. The DNA of the CDR3 is TGTGCCAGCAGCTTCATCCCGGACCAAGAGACCCAGTACTTC. Protein product: CASSFIPDQETQYF.

This clonotype turned up a few times. This chain joins TRBV7-3 and TRBJ2-2; D is unresolved. Germline V gives CDR1 SGHTA, CDR2 FQGTGA. The CDR3 spans 13 residues. The V gene lost 5 bases and the J gene lost 7 bases, with 11 bases spanning the gap. The CDR3 loop reads CASSPRPNGELFF. The CDR3 region has the DNA TGTGCCAGCAGCCCCCGCCCCAACGGGGAGCTGTTTTTT.

The V and J genes are TRBV12-3 or TRBV12-4 and TRBJ2-7; D not certain. Trimming removed 2 bases from V and 12 bases from J, with 14 bases in between. The length of the CDR3 is 12 residues. CDR3 region: CASSLSVGVRYF. The CDR3 DNA reads TGTGCCAGCAGTTTAAGCGTTGGGGTTCGGTACTTC.

This clonotype was observed many times. The gene calls are TRBV6-5 and TRBJ2-1, with TRBD2 matching over 9 bases. The germline V gene has CDR1 MNHEY and CDR2 SVGAGI. Germline trimming cut 5 bases from V and 4 bases from J; bases unmatched to any gene: 9. The CDR3 runs 16 residues. The CDR3 protein is CASSPTSGSLYNEQFF. The CDR3 nucleotides read TGTGCCAGCAGTCCTACTAGCGGGTCTTTATACAATGAGCAGTTCTTC.

This chain connects TRBV5-1 to TRBJ1-4; 11 bases align to TRBD1. The V and J ends lost 3 bases and 0 bases, in that order; junction bases with no gene match: 4. Germline V gene lookup returns CDR1 SGHRS and CDR2 YFSETQ. The CDR3 consists of 17 residues. The CDR3 DNA sequence: TGCGCCAGCAGCTCGAGGACAGGGGGCACAACTAATGAAAAACTGTTTTTT. Protein: CASSSRTGGTTNEKLFF.

The chain links TRBV18 to TRBJ1-2; D call uncertain. Germline values: CDR1 KGHSH, CDR2 LQKENI. This CDR3 has 13 amino acids. V lost 6 bases and J lost 1, with 9 bases in between. This chain's CDR3 is CASSYRDNYGYTF. The CDR3 DNA sequence: TGTGCCAGCTCTTACAGAGATAACTATGGCTACACCTTC.

The gene calls are TRBV19 and TRBJ2-5; 12 bases are shared with TRBD1. The junction had 8 bases not matched to a gene; V was cut back by 0 bases and J by 3 bases. CDR1 is LNHDA and CDR2 is SQIVND in the germline V gene (reference sequence). The CDR3 has 18 residues. CDR3 in DNA: TGTGCCAGTAGTATAGATGGCTGGGACAGGGGGCAGGAAGAGACCCAGTACTTC. Translation gives CASSIDGWDRGQEETQYF.

The V and J genes are TRBV25-1 and TRBJ2-7; 9 bases match TRBD1. The CDR3 spans 14 residues. The V and J ends lost 6 bases and 4 bases, in that order; junction bases with no gene match: 7. The germline gives CDR1 MGHDK, CDR2 SYGVNS. The CDR3 loop reads CASRTGDRAYEQYF. The CDR3, as DNA: TGTGCCAGCAGGACGGGGGACAGGGCATACGAGCAGTACTTC.

The chain employs TRBV9 and TRBJ2-7, with 12 bases lining up with TRBD2. V shed 2 bases and J 6 bases; nucleotides not matched to a gene: 6. The CDR3 is made up of 15 amino acids. Germline CDR1 is SGDLS and CDR2 is YYNGEE. CDR3: CASSVGLAGFGEQYF. CDR3 nucleotide sequence: TGTGCCAGCAGCGTCGGACTAGCGGGGTTCGGCGAGCAGTACTTC.

This clonotype was counted between two and nine times. The genes are TRBV5-1 and TRBJ2-5; D tentatively fits TRBD1 or TRBD2 (5 bases each). CDR1 and CDR2 (germline): SGHRS, YFSETQ. This CDR3 has 15 amino acids. V gave up 2 bases and J gave up 5 bases, with 16 bases separating them. The CDR3 is CASSLGASWGETQYF. The CDR3 coding sequence is TGCGCCAGCAGCTTAGGAGCTAGCTGGGGGGAGACCCAGTACTTC.

This clonotype has more than one count but fewer than ten. The V call is TRBV12-5, the J call TRBJ2-1; D is possibly TRBD2 (6 bases). V was cut by 1 base and J by 2 bases, with 12 bases left in between. CDR3 length: 16 amino acids. CDR1 is LGHNT, CDR2 FRNRAP, per germline. The chain's CDR3 is CASGLARDSPYNEQFF. CDR3 nucleotide sequence: TGTGCTAGTGGTTTGGCAAGGGACTCCCCCTACAATGAGCAGTTCTTC.

This clonotype was recorded at least ten times. The CDR3 spells CASSFERVLNNEQFF. In DNA form, the CDR3 reads TGTGCCAGCAGTTTTGAGCGGGTCCTGAACAATGAGCAGTTCTTC. V gene TRBV12-3 or TRBV12-4 combines with J gene TRBJ2-1; possibly TRBD2 for D (6 bases). V lost 3 bases and J lost 5, with 14 bases in between. The CDR3 length is 15 residues.

The sample holds many counts of this clonotype. This sequence joins TRBV7-9 and TRBJ2-3; no clear D gene. Germline assignment: CDR1 SEHNR and CDR2 FQNEAQ (reference sequence). Trimming cost V 4 bases and J 11 bases, with 16 bases left between them. This CDR3 region has 13 residues. The CDR3 here is CASSSSPSLLQYF. CDR3 coding DNA: TGTGCCAGCAGCTCCTCTCCGAGTCTTTTGCAGTATTTT.

This clonotype was detected many times. The chain is built from TRBV12-3 or TRBV12-4 and TRBJ1-2; D gene uncertain. The CDR3 totals 15 residues. V lost 4 bases to trimming and J lost 3 bases, with 15 bases between them. The CDR3 coding sequence is TGTGCCAGCAGTTGGTATAGTACGGGAGACTATGGCTACACCTTC. Translation gives CASSWYSTGDYGYTF.

This clonotype was picked up many times. The chain joins TRBV29-1 to TRBJ2-5, with D possibly being TRBD1 or TRBD2 (6 bases each). The V end lost 7 bases, the J end lost 7 bases, and 16 bases lay between the germline ends. Germline V CDR1 and CDR2: SQVTM, ANQGSEA. There are 12 residues in the CDR3. CDR3 coding DNA: TGCAGCGACGCAGGGGCGGGAAGGACCCAGTACTTC. Residues: CSDAGAGRTQYF.

This chain connects TRBV6-2 or TRBV6-3 to TRBJ2-1; 8 bases map to TRBD2. Per the germline V gene, CDR1 is MNHEY and CDR2 is SVGEGT. The V and J ends lost 5 bases and 4 bases, in that order; junction bases with no gene match: 4. This CDR3 is 14 amino acids long. CDR3 amino acids: CASSRGGLYNEQFF. CDR3 coding DNA: TGTGCCAGCAGTCGGGGGGGCCTGTACAATGAGCAGTTCTTC.

In its sample, this clonotype was seen a few times. In DNA form, the CDR3 reads TGTGCCATACAGACAGGGTCTTACGAGCAGTACTTC. Translation: CAIQTGSYEQYF. The chain joins TRBV10-3 to TRBJ2-7; 7 bases are a match to TRBD1. This CDR3 contains 12 residues. Trimming at V came to 9 bases and at J to 4 bases, leaving 6 bases not matched to a gene. Germline V gives CDR1 ENHRY, CDR2 SYGVKD.

This clonotype showed up just a few times. V usage is TRBV20-1 and J usage is TRBJ1-5; 7 nucleotides match TRBD1. Germline CDR1 DFQATT, CDR2 SNEGSKA (reference sequence). The CDR3 has 17 amino acids. Trimming took 6 bases from V and 0 from J; bases not matched to a gene: 14. The CDR3 loop is CSAPQTGVVNSNQPQHF. The CDR3 DNA follows: TGCAGTGCACCGCAAACAGGGGTGGTTAATAGCAATCAGCCCCAGCATTTT.

CDR3 bases: TGCAGTGCTCAGCGGGAATCCACCGGGGAGCTGTTTTTT. As protein: CSAQRESTGELFF. This chain uses TRBV20-1 with TRBJ2-2; the match to TRBD2 covers 7 bases. The V gene's germline CDR1 is DFQATT and CDR2 SNEGSKA (reference sequence). The CDR3 loop spans 13 amino acids. V trimming: 5 bases; J trimming: 4 bases; junction bases outside the gene matches: 4.

The CDR3 reads CASSLVWLDTQYF. Written as DNA, the CDR3 is TGTGCCAGCAGCCTAGTTTGGCTGGATACGCAGTATTTT. This chain connects TRBV11-2 to TRBJ2-3; D unclear. There are 13 residues in the CDR3. Germline lookup yields CDR1 SGHAT and CDR2 FQNNGV. Trimming shortened V by 5 bases and J by 6 bases, and 12 bases separated the two germline ends.

This chain connects TRBV5-1 to TRBJ2-3; 7 positions match TRBD2. V dropped 4 bases and J dropped 1; count of bases not matched to a gene: 6. This CDR3 has 15 residues. Looked up from germline, CDR1 is SGHRS and CDR2 is YFSETQ. CDR3 nucleotide sequence: TGCGCCAGCAGCGGGGGGGAGTTCGGCACAGATACGCAGTATTTT. It specifies CASSGGEFGTDTQYF. The full variable domain, completed using reference TRBV5-1 and TRBJ2-3, is KAGVTQTPRYLIKTRGQQVTLSCSPISGHRSVSWYQQTPGQGLQFLFEYFSETQRNKGNFPGRFSGRQFSNSRSEMNVSTLELGDSALYLCASSGGEFGTDTQYFGPGTRLTVL.

This clonotype was picked up many times. The chain carries TRBV12-3 or TRBV12-4 and TRBJ2-1, with D unclear. The CDR3 covers 15 residues. V gave up 5 bases and J gave up 6 bases, with 17 bases separating them. The CDR3 spells CASSPALGHRNEQFF. CDR3 coding DNA: TGTGCCAGCAGTCCCGCGTTGGGCCATCGCAATGAGCAGTTCTTC.

This clonotype occurred a few times. The chain links TRBV4-2 to TRBJ2-5; D could derive from TRBD1 or TRBD2 (5 bases each). CDR3 length equals 15 residues. Germline values: CDR1 LGHNA, CDR2 YNFKEQ. Trimming took 0 bases from V and 5 from J, leaving 13 bases between them. CDR3 DNA: TGTGCCAGCAGCCAAGATCGGGACGTAAGGGAGACCCAGTACTTC. Translating it yields CASSQDRDVRETQYF.

This clonotype occurred many times. The chain uses TRBV6-5 and TRBJ1-3; D is unresolved. The CDR3 is made up of 14 amino acids. Germline CDR1 and CDR2: MNHEY and SVGAGI. The V gene lost 0 bases and the J gene lost 2 bases, with 5 bases spanning the gap. CDR3 sequence reads: CASSYSDPGNTIYF. DNA of the CDR3: TGTGCCAGCAGTTACTCGGATCCTGGAAACACCATATATTTT.

This clonotype turned up a few times. DNA of the CDR3: TGTGCCTGGAGTGGGTTGGAGTCCGCCTACGAGCAGTACTTC. Its translation is CAWSGLESAYEQYF. V gene TRBV30 combines with J gene TRBJ2-7; D is ambiguous. Per the germline V gene, CDR1 is GTSNPN and CDR2 is SVGIG (reference sequence). CDR3 length: 14 residues. The V end was cut by 1 base, the J end by 2 bases, with 12 bases between. Full variable domain (missing parts from reference TRBV30 and TRBJ2-7): SQTIHQWPATLVQPVGSPLSLECTVEGTSNPNLYWYRQAAGRGLQLLFYSVGIGQISSEVPQNLSASRPQDRQFILSSKKLLLSDSGFYLCAWSGLESAYEQYFGPGTRLTVT.

This clonotype was observed a few times. V and J are TRBV29-1 and TRBJ1-2; possible D gene TRBD1, 6 bases. V dropped 5 bases and J dropped 10 bases, with 20 bases sitting between them. Germline assignment: CDR1 SQVTM and CDR2 ANQGSEA. The CDR3 covers 13 residues. The CDR3 loop is CSVLGAQSTVYTF. CDR3 bases: TGCAGCGTTTTGGGGGCGCAGTCCACAGTCTACACCTTC. Full variable domain (remainder filled in from reference TRBV29-1 and TRBJ1-2): SAVISQKPSRDICQRGTSLTIQCQVDSQVTMMFWYRQQPGQSLTLIATANQGSEATYESGFVIDKFPISRPNLTFSTLTVSNMSPEDSSIYLCSVLGAQSTVYTFGSGTRLTVV.

The table lists this clonotype with a few counts. V and J are TRBV12-5 and TRBJ2-4, with TRBD1 as a possible D gene (6 bases). The CDR3 totals 14 residues. Deletions cut 7 bases from V and 7 bases from J, with 17 bases between. CDR1 is LGHNT and CDR2 is FRNRAP in the germline V gene. The CDR3 nucleotides read TGTGCTAGTGCCTCAGGGGCAGCAGGGAACATTCAGTACTTC. It is translated as CASASGAAGNIQYF.

This clonotype was seen at least ten times. The CDR3 is CASSSGISNQPQHF. DNA for the CDR3: TGTGCCAGCAGTTCGGGGATTTCAAATCAGCCCCAGCATTTT. This chain links TRBV12-3 or TRBV12-4 with TRBJ1-5; D is undetermined. The CDR3 contains 14 residues. V lost 4 bases to trimming and J lost 4 bases, with 11 bases between them.

The chain uses TRBV24-1 and TRBJ2-3; 8 nucleotides line up with TRBD1. The length of the CDR3 is 16 residues. Germline CDR1 reads KGHDR; CDR2 reads SFDVKD. V lost 3 bases to trimming and J lost 1 base; unmatched junction nucleotides: 5. CDR3 DNA sequence: TGTGCCACCAGTGATCCAGGGGGCGCGGGCACAGATACGCAGTATTTT. It codes for CATSDPGGAGTDTQYF.

The chain recombines TRBV6-1 with TRBJ2-1; 13 nucleotides align to TRBD2. CDR3 length equals 16 residues. J gave up 2 bases and V 6 bases, and 4 bases lay outside the gene matches. Per germline, CDR1 MNHNS and CDR2 SASEGT. The CDR3 loop is CASRHTSGGAYNEQFF. In DNA, the CDR3 is TGTGCCAGCAGGCACACTAGCGGGGGGGCCTACAATGAGCAGTTCTTC.

The chain uses TRBV6-5 and TRBJ1-4; a possible D gene is TRBD1 (6 bases). This CDR3 has 13 amino acids. Germline V lookup: CDR1 MNHEY, CDR2 SVGAGI. V lost 5 bases and J lost 8, with 12 bases in between. The CDR3 region is CASSTGRAEKLFF. The CDR3 nucleotides read TGTGCCAGCAGTACAGGGAGGGCAGAAAAACTGTTTTTT.